Listed below are T cell receptor beta chains from one sample, sequenced in a study of cytomegalovirus exposure and HLA in healthy donors. Profiled with immunoSEQ multiplex PCR; TCRdb holds only in-frame clones, not every one. The sample has 150,000 to 200,000 clones, approximately 80% seen once. The sequenced sample consisted of PBMCs. The receptors stem from a woman aged 35 to 49 in good health and CMV-seronegative. CDR3s include the opening cysteine and the closing phenylalanine or tryptophan. The D gene is left open where the match is weak. Size values are once, few and many counts, or a class for expanded clones, and some rows have none.

clone size: .; D gene: TRBD1; V gene: TRBV27; J gene: TRBJ2-7; CDR3 DNA: TGTGCCAGCAGTTCGACAGGGGGCAACTACGAGCAGTACTTC; CDR3 protein: CASSSTGGNYEQYF
clone size: .; D gene: TRBD1; V gene: TRBV27; J gene: TRBJ1-2; CDR3 DNA: TGTGCCAGCGGGTCCCGGGACAGGGGCGGGTCAGGCTACACCTTC; CDR3 protein: CASGSRDRGGSGYTF
clone size: .; D gene: TRBD1; V gene: TRBV5-1; J gene: TRBJ1-6; CDR3 DNA: TGCGCCAGCAGCTTTGACAGGGGCTCCAACTCACCCCTCCACTTT; CDR3 protein: CASSFDRGSNSPLHF
clone size: .; D gene: .; V gene: TRBV5-5; J gene: TRBJ1-1; CDR3 DNA: TGTGCCAGCAGCTCCCCAAGCCTCGGGGACACTGAAGCTTTCTTT; CDR3 protein: CASSSPSLGDTEAFF
clone size: .; D gene: .; V gene: TRBV5-6; J gene: TRBJ1-3; CDR3 DNA: TGTGCCAGCAGCTTTAGGGGAGGAAACACCATATATTTT; CDR3 protein: CASSFRGGNTIYF
clone size: .; D gene: .; V gene: TRBV7-9; J gene: TRBJ1-2; CDR3 DNA: TGTGCCAGCAGCACAGGTCAGGACGGCTACACCTTC; CDR3 protein: CASSTGQDGYTF
clone size: .; D gene: TRBD1; V gene: TRBV29-1; J gene: TRBJ1-2; CDR3 DNA: TGCAGCGCTACAGGGGGCGCATTACTAGGTGGCTACACCTTC; CDR3 protein: CSATGGALLGGYTF
clone size: .; D gene: .; V gene: TRBV30; J gene: TRBJ1-1; CDR3 DNA: TGTGCCTGGAGGGCTAGGTTGTCGTCGTCAGAAGCTTTCTTT; CDR3 protein: CAWRARLSSSEAFF
clone size: .; D gene: .; V gene: TRBV5-1; J gene: TRBJ2-1; CDR3 DNA: TGCGCCAGCAGCCCTATCGACAGGTTGTATGAGCAGTTCTTC; CDR3 protein: CASSPIDRLYEQFF
clone size: .; D gene: TRBD2; V gene: TRBV19; J gene: TRBJ2-3; CDR3 DNA: TGTGCCAGTAGTATAGGACTAGCGGGAGATACGCAGTATTTT; CDR3 protein: CASSIGLAGDTQYF
clone size: .; D gene: TRBD1; V gene: TRBV11-3; J gene: TRBJ1-1; CDR3 DNA: TGTGCCAGCAGCTTAGACACAGGGGACCCTGAAGCTTTCTTT; CDR3 protein: CASSLDTGDPEAFF
clone size: .; D gene: TRBD1; V gene: TRBV30; J gene: TRBJ2-1; CDR3 DNA: TGTGCCTGGAGGCTCCTTCAGGGGGACGGCAATGAGCAGTTCTTC; CDR3 protein: CAWRLLQGDGNEQFF
clone size: .; D gene: .; V gene: TRBV27; J gene: TRBJ2-5; CDR3 DNA: TGTGCCAGCCCTCTTGCTACCGCGGCCCAGTACTTC; CDR3 protein: CASPLATAAQYF
clone size: .; D gene: .; V gene: TRBV7-2; J gene: TRBJ1-1; CDR3 DNA: TGTGCCAGCAGCTTCAATCCCCAGCGGAACACTGAAGCTTTCTTT; CDR3 protein: CASSFNPQRNTEAFF
clone size: .; D gene: TRBD1; V gene: TRBV7-2; J gene: TRBJ2-5; CDR3 DNA: TGTGCCAGCAGCTGGACAGGTTCACAAGAGACCCAGTACTTC; CDR3 protein: CASSWTGSQETQYF
clone size: once; D gene: .; V gene: TRBV4-1; J gene: TRBJ1-1; CDR3 DNA: TGCGCCAGCAGCCAATTAGTGGTGCAGAGACCCCGGGGCACTGAAGCTTTCTTT; CDR3 protein: CASSQLVVQRPRGTEAFF
clone size: .; D gene: TRBD1; V gene: TRBV30; J gene: TRBJ2-2; CDR3 DNA: TGTGCCGCAGACAGGGGAGGTCGAACCGGGGAGCTGTTTTTT; CDR3 protein: CAADRGGRTGELFF
clone size: .; D gene: .; V gene: TRBV9; J gene: TRBJ1-3; CDR3 DNA: TGTGCCAGCAGCGTTGAGGACTCTGGAAACACCATATATTTT; CDR3 protein: CASSVEDSGNTIYF
clone size: .; D gene: .; V gene: TRBV29-1; J gene: TRBJ1-4; CDR3 DNA: TGCAGCGTTGAAAGGGGGTTTGGTGAAAAACTGTTTTTT; CDR3 protein: CSVERGFGEKLFF
clone size: .; D gene: TRBD2; V gene: TRBV7-2; J gene: TRBJ2-7; CDR3 DNA: TGTGCCAGCAGCCCTAGCGGGAGCCGCTACGAGCAGTACTTC; CDR3 protein: CASSPSGSRYEQYF
clone size: .; D gene: TRBD1; V gene: TRBV30; J gene: TRBJ2-2; CDR3 DNA: TGTGCCTGGGGCAGGGGGCGGGAGAACACCGGGGAGCTGTTTTTT; CDR3 protein: CAWGRGRENTGELFF
clone size: once; D gene: .; V gene: TRBV11-3; J gene: TRBJ1-1; CDR3 DNA: TGTGCCAGCAGCTCCGGACAGCTGCACACTGAAGCTTTCTTT; CDR3 protein: CASSSGQLHTEAFF
clone size: .; D gene: TRBD2; V gene: TRBV5-8; J gene: TRBJ2-1; CDR3 DNA: TGTGCCAGCACCGTTAGCGGGACCCCCTACAATGAGCAGTTCTTC; CDR3 protein: CASTVSGTPYNEQFF
clone size: few; D gene: TRBD1; V gene: TRBV30; J gene: TRBJ1-6; CDR3 DNA: TGTGCCTGGAGGGAGTGGGGTTTACAGGGGGAGTCACCCCTCCACTTT; CDR3 protein: CAWREWGLQGESPLHF
clone size: .; D gene: .; V gene: TRBV7-9; J gene: TRBJ2-1; CDR3 DNA: TGTGCCAGCAGCTTAGACACAGCGGGCTCCTACAATGAGCAGTTCTTC; CDR3 protein: CASSLDTAGSYNEQFF
clone size: few; D gene: TRBD2; V gene: TRBV7-9; J gene: TRBJ2-1; CDR3 DNA: TGTGCCAGCACCCCAGGGACTAGCGGGCGAAATGAGCAGTTCTTC; CDR3 protein: CASTPGTSGRNEQFF
clone size: .; D gene: TRBD2; V gene: TRBV29-1; J gene: TRBJ2-1; CDR3 DNA: TGCAGCGCTCAAACGCTAGCGGGAGTCGATGAGCAGTTCTTC; CDR3 protein: CSAQTLAGVDEQFF
clone size: .; D gene: .; V gene: TRBV19; J gene: TRBJ2-2; CDR3 DNA: TGTGCCAGTAGTACCAAAGGGGGGGGCACCGGGGAGCTGTTTTTT; CDR3 protein: CASSTKGGGTGELFF
clone size: .; D gene: TRBD1; V gene: TRBV5-1; J gene: TRBJ1-1; CDR3 DNA: TGCGCCAGCAGCAGGGACAGTGAAGCTTTCTTT; CDR3 protein: CASSRDSEAFF
clone size: .; D gene: TRBD1; V gene: TRBV19; J gene: TRBJ1-5; CDR3 DNA: TGTGCCAGTAGAAGGGACAGGGGGGACGGGGCCGCTCAGCCCCAGCATTTT; CDR3 protein: CASRRDRGDGAAQPQHF
clone size: .; D gene: TRBD1; V gene: TRBV5-5; J gene: TRBJ2-6; CDR3 DNA: TGTGCCAGCAGCCTGAGCACCTCCGGGACAGGTGGGACTGGGGCCAACGTCCTGACTTTC; CDR3 protein: CASSLSTSGTGGTGANVLTF
clone size: .; D gene: .; V gene: TRBV6-1; J gene: TRBJ1-1; CDR3 DNA: TGTGCCAGCAGTGCCTCCGGGACTCCGCCAGAAGCTTTCTTT; CDR3 protein: CASSASGTPPEAFF
clone size: .; D gene: TRBD2; V gene: TRBV11-3; J gene: TRBJ2-1; CDR3 DNA: TGTGCCAGCAGCTTAGATGGCGGTAGCGGGAACTGGGGGAATGAGCAGTTCTTC; CDR3 protein: CASSLDGGSGNWGNEQFF
clone size: once; D gene: TRBD2; V gene: TRBV5-6; J gene: TRBJ2-1; CDR3 DNA: TGTGCCAGCAGCTTCGGGCTAGCGGAATACAATGAGCAGTTCTTC; CDR3 protein: CASSFGLAEYNEQFF
clone size: once; D gene: .; V gene: TRBV5-1; J gene: TRBJ2-3; CDR3 DNA: TGCGCCAGCGGGCCGACCCCAGATACGCAGTATTTT; CDR3 protein: CASGPTPDTQYF
clone size: .; D gene: .; V gene: TRBV28; J gene: TRBJ1-5; CDR3 DNA: TGTGCCAGCAGTTATGTGAACAGGGTTTCAAGACAGCCCCAGCATTTT; CDR3 protein: CASSYVNRVSRQPQHF
clone size: .; D gene: TRBD2; V gene: TRBV9; J gene: TRBJ2-3; CDR3 DNA: TGTGCCAGCAGCGTATGGGCGGGAGGCACAGATACGCAGTATTTT; CDR3 protein: CASSVWAGGTDTQYF
clone size: .; D gene: TRBD1; V gene: TRBV7-2; J gene: TRBJ1-1; CDR3 DNA: TGTGCCAGCACCCTTGTGGGACCAGGGGGTTTGAACACTGAAGCTTTCTTT; CDR3 protein: CASTLVGPGGLNTEAFF
clone size: .; D gene: TRBD1; V gene: TRBV28; J gene: TRBJ1-2; CDR3 DNA: TGTGCCAGCGGACAGGGGGTGAACTATGGCTACACCTTC; CDR3 protein: CASGQGVNYGYTF
clone size: .; D gene: .; V gene: TRBV7-9; J gene: TRBJ2-1; CDR3 DNA: TGTGCCAGCAGCTTAGCGCACGGACTTAACTACAATGAGCAGTTCTTC; CDR3 protein: CASSLAHGLNYNEQFF
clone size: once; D gene: .; V gene: TRBV27; J gene: TRBJ2-7; CDR3 DNA: TGTGCCAGCAGTTTACACAGGCGCGATTACGAGCAGTACTTC; CDR3 protein: CASSLHRRDYEQYF
clone size: .; D gene: TRBD2; V gene: TRBV6-6; J gene: TRBJ2-2; CDR3 DNA: TGTGCCAGCACCACCGGGAGGGAGGACACCGGGGAGCTGTTTTTT; CDR3 protein: CASTTGREDTGELFF
clone size: .; D gene: .; V gene: TRBV5-6; J gene: TRBJ2-1; CDR3 DNA: TGTGCCAGCAACACAGCGGGTCTCTACAATGAGCAGTTCTTC; CDR3 protein: CASNTAGLYNEQFF
clone size: .; D gene: .; V gene: TRBV11-2; J gene: TRBJ2-4; CDR3 DNA: TGTGCCAGCAGCCGCCCCGGGGTAGCCAAAAACATTCAGTACTTC; CDR3 protein: CASSRPGVAKNIQYF
clone size: once; D gene: .; V gene: TRBV5-1; J gene: TRBJ1-1; CDR3 DNA: TGCGCCAGCAGCGGGGCAGGGAACACTGAAGCTTTCTTT; CDR3 protein: CASSGAGNTEAFF
clone size: .; D gene: TRBD1; V gene: TRBV27; J gene: TRBJ1-2; CDR3 DNA: TGTGCCAGCAGTTCAAAGACAGGGGGCATGGACTATGGCTACACCTTC; CDR3 protein: CASSSKTGGMDYGYTF